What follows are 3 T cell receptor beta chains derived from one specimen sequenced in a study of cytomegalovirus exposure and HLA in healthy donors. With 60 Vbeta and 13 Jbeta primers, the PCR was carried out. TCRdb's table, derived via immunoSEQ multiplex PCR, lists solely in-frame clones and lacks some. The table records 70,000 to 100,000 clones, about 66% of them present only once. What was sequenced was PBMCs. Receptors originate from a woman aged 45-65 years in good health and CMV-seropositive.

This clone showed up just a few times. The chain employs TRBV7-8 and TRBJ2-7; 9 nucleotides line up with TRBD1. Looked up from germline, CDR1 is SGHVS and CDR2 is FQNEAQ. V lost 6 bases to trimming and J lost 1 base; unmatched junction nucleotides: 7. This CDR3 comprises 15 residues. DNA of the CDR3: TGTGCCAGCAGGGACGACAGGGGGAGGTCCTACGAGCAGTACTTC. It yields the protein CASRDDRGRSYEQYF.

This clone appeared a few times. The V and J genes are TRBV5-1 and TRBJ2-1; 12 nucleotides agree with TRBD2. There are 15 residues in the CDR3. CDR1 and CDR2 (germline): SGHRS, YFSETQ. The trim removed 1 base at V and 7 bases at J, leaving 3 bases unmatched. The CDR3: CASSLTSGGINEQFF. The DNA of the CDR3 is TGCGCCAGCAGCTTGACTAGCGGGGGGATAAATGAGCAGTTCTTC.

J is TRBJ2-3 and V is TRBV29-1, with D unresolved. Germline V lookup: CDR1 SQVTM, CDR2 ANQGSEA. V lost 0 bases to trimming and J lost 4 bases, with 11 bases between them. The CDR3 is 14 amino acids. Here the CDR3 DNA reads TGCAGCGTTGAAGACCCCCTTTCGGCAGATACGCAGTATTTT. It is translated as CSVEDPLSADTQYF.